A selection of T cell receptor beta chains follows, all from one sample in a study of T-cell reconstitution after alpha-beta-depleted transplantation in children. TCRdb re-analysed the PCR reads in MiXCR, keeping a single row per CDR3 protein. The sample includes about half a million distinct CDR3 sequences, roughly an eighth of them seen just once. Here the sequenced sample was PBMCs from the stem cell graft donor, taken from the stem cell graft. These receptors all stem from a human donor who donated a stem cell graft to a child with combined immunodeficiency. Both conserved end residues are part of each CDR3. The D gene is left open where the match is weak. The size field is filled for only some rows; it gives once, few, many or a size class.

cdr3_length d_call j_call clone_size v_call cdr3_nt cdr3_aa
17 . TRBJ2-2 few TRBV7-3 TGTGCCAGCAGCTTAAATCGCTGGACGGGAGACACCGGGGAGCTGTTTTTT CASSLNRWTGDTGELFF
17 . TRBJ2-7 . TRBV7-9 TGTGCCAGCAGCCTACCCCTTCGGGATAGGGGATCCTACGAGCAGTACTTC CASSLPLRDRGSYEQYF
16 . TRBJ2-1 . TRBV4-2 TGTGCCAGCAGCCAAGATTTTTTCGCGGGGGCCACCACGAGGTTCTTC CASSQDFFAGATTRFF
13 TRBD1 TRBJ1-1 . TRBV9 TGTGCCAGCAGCCTCAGGGGGTGGACTGAAGCTTTCTTT CASSLRGWTEAFF
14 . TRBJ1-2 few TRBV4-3 TGCGCCAGCAGCCAAGATAGGGTGGGGGAAGACTACACCTTC CASSQDRVGEDYTF
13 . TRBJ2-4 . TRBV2 TGTGCCAGCAGTGAGAGACTAGGGGACATTCAGTACTTC CASSERLGDIQYF
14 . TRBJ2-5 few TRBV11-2 TGTGCCAGCAGCTTAGTGGGGGCTACAGAGACCCAGTACTTC CASSLVGATETQYF
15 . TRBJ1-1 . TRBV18 TGTGCCAGCTCACCAGTAGGGACGGAGAACACTGAAGCTTTCTTT CASSPVGTENTEAFF
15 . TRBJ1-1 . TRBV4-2 TGTGCCAGCAGCCAAGATAAGGGGCCCTGGACTGAAGCTTTCTTT CASSQDKGPWTEAFF
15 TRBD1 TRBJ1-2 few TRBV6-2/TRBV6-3 TGTGCCAGCAGTTACCGGACAGGGAATTGGAATGGCTACACCTTC CASSYRTGNWNGYTF
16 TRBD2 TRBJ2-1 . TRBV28 TGTGCCAGCAGTCCACCCGGAGCGGGGGTGGGCAATGAGCAGTTCTTC CASSPPGAGVGNEQFF
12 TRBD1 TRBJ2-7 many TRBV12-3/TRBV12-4 TGTGCCAGCGCCCAGGGGGCCTACGAGCAGTACTTC CASAQGAYEQYF
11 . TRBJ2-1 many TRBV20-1 TGCAGTGCTAGTATCCCCCATGAGCAGTTCTTC CSASIPHEQFF
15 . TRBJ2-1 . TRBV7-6 TGTGCCAGCAGCCAAAAGCGGGCTTCCTACAATGAGCAGTTCTTC CASSQKRASYNEQFF
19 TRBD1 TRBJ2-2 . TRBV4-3 TGCGCCAGCAGCCAATCCCCTCGGGGGGACAGGGCAAACACCGGGGAGCTGTTTTTT CASSQSPRGDRANTGELFF
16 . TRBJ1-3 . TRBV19 TGTGCCAGTAGTGTCCTACAGTCAAGCTCTGGAAACACCATATATTTT CASSVLQSSSGNTIYF
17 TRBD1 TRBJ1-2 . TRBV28 TGTGCCAGCAGCGCTCCGGGACAGGGCCCTGCTAACTATGGCTACACCTTC CASSAPGQGPANYGYTF
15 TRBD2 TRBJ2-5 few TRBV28 TGTGCCAGCAGTTCACCTAGCGGAGTACAAGAGACCCAGTACTTC CASSSPSGVQETQYF
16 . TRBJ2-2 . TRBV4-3 TGCGCCAGCAGCCAGCGCCAACCCCCTCACACCGGGGAGCTGTTTTTT CASSQRQPPHTGELFF
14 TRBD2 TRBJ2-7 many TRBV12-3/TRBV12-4 TGTGCCAGCAGTCGTCGGGGGGGGATCGACGAGCAGTACTTC CASSRRGGIDEQYF
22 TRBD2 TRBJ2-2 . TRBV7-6 TGTGCCAGCAGCTTATCCGCGTCGGGACTAGCGGGGGGGCCTAGGCGTCCCGGGGAGCTGTTTTTT CASSLSASGLAGGPRRPGELFF
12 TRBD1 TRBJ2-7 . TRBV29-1 TGCAGCGTTGGGACAGGTACCTACGAGCAGTACTTC CSVGTGTYEQYF
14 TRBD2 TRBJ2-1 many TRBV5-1 TGCGCCAGCAGGGAGGTAGCGGGGGTCCATGAGCAGTTCTTC CASREVAGVHEQFF
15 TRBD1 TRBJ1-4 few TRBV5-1 TGCGCCAGCAGCTTGGTTGGACAGGGGCTGGAAAAACTGTTTTTT CASSLVGQGLEKLFF
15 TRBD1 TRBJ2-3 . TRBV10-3 TGTGCCATCAGTGAGTCGACAGGGTCCACAGATACGCAGTATTTT CAISESTGSTDTQYF